This passage covers 15 T cell receptor beta chains from one sample sequenced in a study of tumor and adjacent non-tumor tissue in lung cancer (dated by TCRdb to between 2018 and 2020). Receptors were amplified or captured by multiplex PCR. The sequencing machine was an Illumina HiSeq 2500. Following protocols modified from ARM-PCR, the researchers constructed TCRbeta libraries through three rounds of nested PCR with primers (Table S4). TCRdb cleaned the public reads at Q25 with fastp, built clones with MiXCR and kept in-frame beta chains. All rows with the same CDR3 protein become a single entry with the most common DNA and genes. Here the sample has about 120,000 distinct CDR3 sequences; around three fifths occur a single time. The top ten clones comprise 9.5% to 15% of the sample. Bulk unsorted tissue served as the source for RNA extraction, and RNA quality was assessed using a NanoDrop ND-1000 and an Agilent 2100.

The source material was lung tumor tissue. The source of these receptors is a man aged 25-45 years with non-small cell lung cancer.

This clonotype was counted many times. CDR3 nucleotides: TGCAGTGCTAGAAATAGTGGAGGAATCAGTGAGCAGTTCTTC. Amino acid sequence: CSARNSGGISEQFF. The chain combines TRBV20-1 with TRBJ2-1; perhaps TRBD2 as D (5 bases). This CDR3 has 14 amino acids. The V and J ends lost 2 bases and 9 bases respectively, with 17 bases between them. In germline, CDR1 is DFQATT, CDR2 SNEGSKA (reference sequence).

Many counts were recorded for this clonotype. The CDR3 DNA is TGTGCCAGCAGTTTAGCGCTCGGGACAGGGGACGAGCAGTACTTC. It yields the protein CASSLALGTGDEQYF. The chain uses TRBV12-3 or TRBV12-4 and TRBJ2-7, with 10 bases aligning to TRBD1. Trimming cost V 0 bases and J 5 bases; bases outside gene matches: 4. The CDR3 loop spans 15 amino acids.

This clonotype showed up just once. The germline gene is not matched at one end of the junction; a read error may be the cause. V usage is TRBV11-2 and J usage is TRBJ2-3, with 16 bases lining up with TRBD2. The CDR3 sequence is 17 residues long. Germline V gene data show CDR1 as SGHAT and CDR2 as FQNNGV. The CDR3 DNA reads as TGTGCCTGCAGTCCTGGGACTAGCGGGAGGGCCCGAGATACGCAGTATTTT. It translates to CACSPGTSGRARDTQYF.

This clonotype was seen only a few times. The rearrangement joins TRBV5-4 to TRBJ2-1, with 9 bases fitting TRBD2. Germline V gene data show CDR1 as SGHNT and CDR2 as YYREEE (reference sequence). This CDR3 is built from 16 residues. V shed 4 bases, J shed 4 bases, and the junction held 9 bases outside the gene matches. CDR3 sequence: CASSHWLAGGYNEQFF. CDR3 nucleotides: TGTGCCAGCAGCCATTGGTTGGCGGGGGGGTACAATGAGCAGTTCTTC.

This rearrangement joins TRBV5-6 to TRBJ1-5; D not certain. The V end lost 3 bases, the J end lost 0 bases, and 16 bases lay between the germline ends. The CDR3 loop spans 17 amino acids. In germline, CDR1 is SGHDT, CDR2 YYEEEE. The CDR3 nucleotides are TGTGCCAGCAGCTACTACTGTCGGCATGATAGCAATCAGCCCCAGCATTTT. Residues: CASSYYCRHDSNQPQHF.

This clonotype turned up a few times. CDR3 nucleotides: TGCAGTGCGGGAACAGGGGGCCCTAATCAGCCCCAGCATTTT. It encodes CSAGTGGPNQPQHF. This sequence joins TRBV20-1 and TRBJ1-5; 9 bases map to TRBD1. The CDR3 runs to 14 residues. The V gene's germline CDR1 is DFQATT and CDR2 SNEGSKA (reference sequence). Trimming removed 6 bases from V and 4 bases from J; junction bases left unmatched: 7.

About this clonotype itself: Germline and junction disagree at one end, which may indicate a read error. V is TRBV11-2 and J is TRBJ2-1; the D gene is possibly TRBD2 (5 bases). The germline CDR1 and CDR2 sequences are SGHAT and FQNNGV. The CDR3 length is 16 residues. The CDR3 protein is CASGLCASTSSNEQFF. The DNA of the CDR3 is TGTGCCAGCGGCTTATGTGCTAGCACGTCCTCCAATGAGCAGTTCTTC.

Notes on this clonotype: Compared with germline, one end of the junction differs, possibly owing to a read error. The V gene is TRBV11-2, the J gene TRBJ2-7; D gene uncertain. The CDR3 is 12 amino acids. CDR1 is SGHAT and CDR2 is FQNNGV in the germline V gene. The CDR3 is CTSSLVSYKQYF. DNA for the CDR3: TGTACCAGCAGCTTAGTCTCCTACAAGCAGTACTTC.

To note about this clonotype: The junction and the germline gene differ at one end; a read error may be behind it. The chain uses TRBV20-1 and TRBJ2-7; weak D call: TRBD2 (6 bases). Germline V gene lookup returns CDR1 DFQATT and CDR2 SNEGSKA (reference sequence). CDR3 length: 13 amino acids. CDR3 sequence reads: CSARSLAWDEEYF. The DNA of the CDR3 is TGCAGTGCCAGGTCACTAGCTTGGGACGAGGAGTACTTC.

Note on this clonotype: A read error may account for a junction end that differs from germline. The genes are TRBV24-1 and TRBJ2-7, with D tentatively TRBD1 or TRBD2 (6 bases each). Germline CDR1 reads KGHDR; CDR2 reads SFDVKD. The CDR3 has 16 residues. CDR3 bases: TGTGTCACCAGTGATGCTAGGGGGGATATCCAGGCCGAGCAGTACTTC. It codes for CVTSDARGDIQAEQYF.

Comments on this clonotype: One end of the junction fails to match germline, which may point to a read error. The chain uses TRBV11-3 and TRBJ2-5, with D possibly being TRBD1 or TRBD2 (5 bases each). Germline V gene sequence: CDR1 SGHNT, CDR2 YENEEA. The CDR3 extends over 16 amino acids. Here the CDR3 DNA reads TGTGCCAGCAGCTTGGAGATTGTAACGGGGCAAGAGACCGAGTACTTC. Translating it yields CASSLEIVTGQETEYF.

The table lists this clonotype with a few counts. With a much larger clone just one base away, this may be a read error. This rearrangement joins TRBV20-1 to TRBJ1-1; D not certain. The CDR3 covers 11 residues. Per germline, CDR1 DFQATT and CDR2 SNEGSKA (reference sequence). This CDR3 is CCAFGDTEAFF. The CDR3 DNA reads as TGCTGTGCTTTCGGGGACACTGAAGCTTTCTTT.

Regarding this clonotype: A read error is possible here, since a much larger clone lies one base away. The genes are TRBV20-1 and TRBJ2-2; 7 bases align to TRBD2. The germline gives CDR1 DFQATT, CDR2 SNEGSKA (reference sequence). CDR3 size: 16 residues. The CDR3 region is CSACCGASGNTRELFF. The DNA for the CDR3 is TGCAGTGCCTGCTGTGGAGCTAGCGGTAACACCAGGGAGCTGTTTTTT.

Regarding this clonotype: The CDR3 does not end in the conserved phenylalanine or tryptophan, so this is likely a read error. The J gene is TRBJ2-1, the V gene TRBV11-2, with D possibly being TRBD2 (6 bases). The CDR3 runs to 13 residues. Germline loops: CDR1 SGHAT, CDR2 FQNNGV. The CDR3 region has the DNA TGTGCCAGCAACGTGACTAGTTTCAATAAGCAGTTCTTA. Its protein product is CASNVTSFNKQFL.

A few counts support this clonotype. It may be a read error: a sequence one base away is much more abundant. V and J are TRBV4-1 and TRBJ2-5, with TRBD2 matching 11 bases. CDR3 length: 14 amino acids. The germline gives CDR1 MGHRA, CDR2 YSYEKL. The chain's CDR3 is CASSPLAGEGTRYF. The CDR3 DNA sequence: TGCGCCAGCAGCCCACTAGCGGGAGAAGGGACCCGGTACTTC.